This is a list of T cell receptor beta chains from one sample in a study of tumor-infiltrating lymphocytes in primary liver carcinoma. MiXCR was run by TCRdb on the multiplex PCR reads, yielding one entry per CDR3 protein. The sample consists of more than 150,000 distinct CDR3 sequences, over 45% of them appearing once. Sequencing used peripheral blood. Receptors originate from a man aged 35-49 years with primary liver carcinoma and hepatitis B virus infection. CDR3s include the opening cysteine and the closing phenylalanine or tryptophan. Fields, in order: CDR3 DNA, CDR3 protein, D gene, J gene, clone size, V gene. The D gene is left open where the match is weak. Clone size is not always given. Where it is, it says once, few, many or a class for expanded clones.

CDR3 DNA: TGTGCCAGCGGCCAAGGACAGATGAATGAAAAACTGTTTTTT
CDR3 protein: CASGQGQMNEKLFF
D gene: NA
J gene: TRBJ1-4
clone size: NA
V gene: TRBV13

CDR3 DNA: TGCGCCAGCAGCCTCACCGGGACTAGCGGGAGCACGCAGTATTTT
CDR3 protein: CASSLTGTSGSTQYF
D gene: TRBD2
J gene: TRBJ2-3
clone size: many
V gene: TRBV4-1

CDR3 DNA: TGTGCCAGCAGCTTAGATCTCAGTATAGAGACCCAGTACTTC
CDR3 protein: CASSLDLSIETQYF
D gene: NA
J gene: TRBJ2-5
clone size: NA
V gene: TRBV11-2

CDR3 DNA: TGTGACAACAGCTCGAACACAGGGGACGAGCAGTACTTC
CDR3 protein: CDNSSNTGDEQYF
D gene: TRBD1
J gene: TRBJ2-7
clone size: NA
V gene: TRBV7-9

CDR3 DNA: TGTGCCAGCAGCTTAGCGACGGGAGGGGGCTGGATAAATGAGCAGTTCTTC
CDR3 protein: CASSLATGGGWINEQFF
D gene: NA
J gene: TRBJ2-1
clone size: NA
V gene: TRBV7-8

CDR3 DNA: TGTGCCAGCAGTCGGACTAGCGGGGGCAATGAGCAGTTCTTC
CDR3 protein: CASSRTSGGNEQFF
D gene: TRBD2
J gene: TRBJ2-1
clone size: few
V gene: TRBV12-3/TRBV12-4

CDR3 DNA: TGTGCCAGCAGTTACCAGGGACTAGCGGGAGACGAGCAGTTCTTC
CDR3 protein: CASSYQGLAGDEQFF
D gene: TRBD2
J gene: TRBJ2-1
clone size: NA
V gene: TRBV6-5

CDR3 DNA: TGTGCCAGCAGCTTTACGACTAACAGTTACAATGAGCAGTTCTTC
CDR3 protein: CASSFTTNSYNEQFF
D gene: NA
J gene: TRBJ2-1
clone size: NA
V gene: TRBV11-2

CDR3 DNA: TGTGCCAGCAGTTTACGTGCGGGAGCAACAGGGAGCTCTGGAAACACCATATATTTT
CDR3 protein: CASSLRAGATGSSGNTIYF
D gene: NA
J gene: TRBJ1-3
clone size: NA
V gene: TRBV12-3/TRBV12-4

CDR3 DNA: TGTGCCAGTAGTTTACAGGGGGAGGGCCTAAACGAGCATTACTTC
CDR3 protein: CASSLQGEGLNEHYF
D gene: NA
J gene: TRBJ2-7
clone size: once
V gene: TRBV6-5

CDR3 DNA: TGTGCCAGCAGCTCCTCTAGCGGGGGATATAATGAGCAGTTCTTC
CDR3 protein: CASSSSSGGYNEQFF
D gene: TRBD2
J gene: TRBJ2-1
clone size: once
V gene: TRBV11-2

CDR3 DNA: TGCGCCAGCAGCCCGGGGGACAGGGGTGACCAAGAGACCCAGCACTTC
CDR3 protein: CASSPGDRGDQETQHF
D gene: TRBD1
J gene: TRBJ2-5
clone size: NA
V gene: TRBV4-1

CDR3 DNA: TGTGCCAGCAGCTTAGGAGCGGGGGGGGACACAGATACGCAGTATTTT
CDR3 protein: CASSLGAGGDTDTQYF
D gene: TRBD2
J gene: TRBJ2-3
clone size: many
V gene: TRBV11-2

CDR3 DNA: TGTGCCAGCAGCTTAGATTTAGTGAACACTGAAGCTTTCTTT
CDR3 protein: CASSLDLVNTEAFF
D gene: NA
J gene: TRBJ1-1
clone size: many
V gene: TRBV11-2

CDR3 DNA: TGTGCCAGCAACCCAGGGGGCCTCCCCTACGAGCAGTACTTC
CDR3 protein: CASNPGGLPYEQYF
D gene: TRBD1
J gene: TRBJ2-7
clone size: NA
V gene: TRBV12-3/TRBV12-4

CDR3 DNA: TGTGCCAGCAGGGAACTTTGGGGGTACTCCTACGAGCAGTACTTC
CDR3 protein: CASRELWGYSYEQYF
D gene: NA
J gene: TRBJ2-7
clone size: NA
V gene: TRBV6-1

CDR3 DNA: TGCGCCAGCAGCTGCGGGCGCCTAAGCACAGATACGCAGTATTTT
CDR3 protein: CASSCGRLSTDTQYF
D gene: NA
J gene: TRBJ2-3
clone size: once
V gene: TRBV11-2

CDR3 DNA: TGTGCCGGGAAGGGGAACAGGGGCCCAAGCACAGATATGCAGTATTTT
CDR3 protein: CAGKGNRGPSTDMQYF
D gene: TRBD1
J gene: TRBJ2-3
clone size: NA
V gene: TRBV30

CDR3 DNA: TGCGCCAGCAGCTTAGATCGTCAGGCCAATATGGACTTC
CDR3 protein: CASSLDRQANMDF
D gene: NA
J gene: TRBJ2-7
clone size: once
V gene: TRBV11-2

CDR3 DNA: TGCGCCAGCAGCCGGGGACAGGGGGCGCCCGGGGAGCTGTTTTTT
CDR3 protein: CASSRGQGAPGELFF
D gene: TRBD1
J gene: TRBJ2-2
clone size: many
V gene: TRBV4-1

CDR3 DNA: TGTGCCATCAGCTCCGGCCAGGGGAGCCGCTATGGCTACACCTTC
CDR3 protein: CAISSGQGSRYGYTF
D gene: NA
J gene: TRBJ1-2
clone size: NA
V gene: TRBV13

CDR3 DNA: TGTGCCAGCAGTGCGGACAGGGGGTTATGGTTCTTC
CDR3 protein: CASSADRGLWFF
D gene: TRBD1
J gene: TRBJ2-1
clone size: NA
V gene: TRBV2

CDR3 DNA: TGTGCCTGGAGTGTCGGGGAACGGCTGGCAAACACCGGGGAGCTGTTTTTC
CDR3 protein: CAWSVGERLANTGELFF
D gene: NA
J gene: TRBJ2-2
clone size: NA
V gene: TRBV30

CDR3 DNA: TGTGCCAGCAGACGCCAGGGGATCACTGAAGCTTTCTTT
CDR3 protein: CASRRQGITEAFF
D gene: NA
J gene: TRBJ1-1
clone size: few
V gene: TRBV6-2/TRBV6-3

CDR3 DNA: TGTGCCAGCAGTTTGAGTTCTTGGGAGCCCCAGCATTTT
CDR3 protein: CASSLSSWEPQHF
D gene: NA
J gene: TRBJ1-5
clone size: few
V gene: TRBV28

CDR3 DNA: TGTGCCAGCGCGGTGGGGGGGTCCTACGAGCAGTACTTC
CDR3 protein: CASAVGGSYEQYF
D gene: TRBD2
J gene: TRBJ2-7
clone size: NA
V gene: TRBV12-3/TRBV12-4

CDR3 DNA: TGTGCCAGCAGTGACTCGACTAGCGGGAGCACAGATACGCAGTATTTT
CDR3 protein: CASSDSTSGSTDTQYF
D gene: TRBD2
J gene: TRBJ2-3
clone size: many
V gene: TRBV6-4

CDR3 DNA: TGTGCCAGCAGGGATGGCGGACCCGTCGGAAACACCATATATTTT
CDR3 protein: CASRDGGPVGNTIYF
D gene: NA
J gene: TRBJ1-3
clone size: once
V gene: TRBV6-1